This T cell receptor (beta chain) was captured by sequencing in a study of blood T cell repertoires in COVID-19. Across the study: The study drew acute and convalescent COVID-19 samples from the United States, Italy and Spain. PBMCs, B-cell-depleted T cells, or T cells were the source of the cDNA or gDNA that made up the material.

Categorization into cohorts depended on clinical history that participants reported. Within 2 weeks before study entry, exposed participants met a COVID-19 case. This CDR3 is 14 amino acids long. CDR1 is LGHDT, CDR2 YNNKEL, per germline (reference sequence). V lost 4 bases and J lost 1, with 10 bases in between. This table comes from immunoSEQ multiplex PCR, and its TCRdb copy is limited to in-frame clones, with some not included. The sample shows approximately 300,000 clones, 90% to 95% of them seen only once. Sequenced input: PBMCs or T cells enriched from blood (not recorded which). The chain recombines TRBV3-1 (or the pseudogene TRBV3-2) with TRBJ1-1; a weak D match, TRBD1 (5 bases). The sequence derives from a woman in her 30s who had been exposed to COVID-19. The chain's CDR3 is CASSRSGQNTEAFF. The CDR3 DNA sequence: TGTGCCAGCAGCCGATCCGGACAGAACACTGAAGCTTTCTTT.